This section outlines one T cell receptor beta chain sequence together with its context. The sample comes from a study of cytomegalovirus exposure and HLA in healthy donors. Primers: 60 Vbeta forward and 13 Jbeta reverse. Measured with immunoSEQ multiplex PCR; TCRdb has only the in-frame clones, and not every one. The data contain under 130,000 clones, 76% of them singletons. Germline CDR1 is SGHTA and CDR2 is FQGNSA. J gave up 0 bases and V 5 bases, and 3 bases lay outside the gene matches. There are 15 residues in the CDR3. This chain joins TRBV7-2 and TRBJ2-7; 11 bases agree with TRBD2. The sequence derives from a woman between 18 and 29 years old in good health and CMV-seropositive. Sequences were obtained from PBMCs. The CDR3, as DNA: TGTGCCAGCAGCCACCTAGCGGGAGGCTCCTACGAGCAGTACTTC. Protein sequence: CASSHLAGGSYEQYF.